The rows below give T cell receptor beta chains drawn from one sample of a study of blood T cells in healthy people across ages. TCRdb reprocessed the 5' RACE reads via MiXCR and lists one record per CDR3 protein. This table holds fewer than 1 million distinct CDR3 sequences, 44% found once. The specimen was blood. Receptor source: a man aged 55 to 70 in good health. The CDR3 runs from the conserved cysteine through the conserved F or W. Each record gives: D gene, clone size, V gene, J gene, CDR3 DNA, CDR3 protein. A D gene is named only where the DNA matches it firmly. Size tells how often a clone was seen (once, few, many) or the class of an expanded clone, and some rows leave it out.

D gene: TRBD1
clone size: once
V gene: TRBV7-3
J gene: TRBJ2-7
CDR3 DNA: TGTGCCAGCAGCCCCCCGGCGAAGGGGGCCCGGGCGGCCGAGCAGTACTTC
CDR3 protein: CASSPPAKGARAAEQYF

D gene: TRBD1
clone size: few
V gene: TRBV7-9
J gene: TRBJ2-6
CDR3 DNA: TGTGCCAGCAGCACTGACAGGGCTGGGGCCAACGTCCTGACTTTC
CDR3 protein: CASSTDRAGANVLTF

D gene: TRBD2
clone size: once
V gene: TRBV9
J gene: TRBJ2-3
CDR3 DNA: TGTGCCAGCAGCCCATTAAAACCCGGGACTAGCGGGGGTGTTACGCAGTATTTT
CDR3 protein: CASSPLKPGTSGGVTQYF

D gene: .
clone size: once
V gene: TRBV28
J gene: TRBJ1-2
CDR3 DNA: TGTGCCAGCAGTAAACAATGGGGGGGACAAGGAAACGATGGCTACACCTTC
CDR3 protein: CASSKQWGGQGNDGYTF

D gene: .
clone size: few
V gene: TRBV7-9
J gene: TRBJ2-7
CDR3 DNA: TGTGCCAGCAGCTCAGGGTCGTCCGAGCAGTACTTC
CDR3 protein: CASSSGSSEQYF

D gene: TRBD1
clone size: .
V gene: TRBV14
J gene: TRBJ1-2
CDR3 DNA: TGTGCCAGCAGCCAAGACAGGGGGTACAAAGGCTACACCTTC
CDR3 protein: CASSQDRGYKGYTF

D gene: .
clone size: .
V gene: TRBV29-1
J gene: TRBJ1-1
CDR3 DNA: TGCAGCGTTGCGGCGACAGTTGTTAACAGGAACACTGAAGCTTTCTTT
CDR3 protein: CSVAATVVNRNTEAFF

D gene: TRBD2
clone size: few
V gene: TRBV7-8
J gene: TRBJ2-3
CDR3 DNA: TGTGCCAGCAGGGGGACTAGCGGGGATTTCGATACGCAGTATTTT
CDR3 protein: CASRGTSGDFDTQYF

D gene: TRBD1
clone size: .
V gene: TRBV28
J gene: TRBJ1-1
CDR3 DNA: TGTGCCAGCAGTTCGACAACCCCAAGACAGGGCTGGACTGAAGCTTTCTTT
CDR3 protein: CASSSTTPRQGWTEAFF

D gene: TRBD2
clone size: .
V gene: TRBV6-5
J gene: TRBJ2-7
CDR3 DNA: TGTGCCAGCAGTTACTCGAGCGGGGGGGCCTACGAGCAGTACTTC
CDR3 protein: CASSYSSGGAYEQYF